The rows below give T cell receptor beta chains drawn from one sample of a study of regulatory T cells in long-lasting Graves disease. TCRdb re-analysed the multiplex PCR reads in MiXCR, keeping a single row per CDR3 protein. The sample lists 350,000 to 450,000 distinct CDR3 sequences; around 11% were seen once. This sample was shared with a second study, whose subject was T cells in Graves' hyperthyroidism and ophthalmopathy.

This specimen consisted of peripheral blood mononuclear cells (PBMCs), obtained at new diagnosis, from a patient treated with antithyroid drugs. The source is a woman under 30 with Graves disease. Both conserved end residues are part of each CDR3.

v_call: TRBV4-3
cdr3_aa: CASSQDSGGMNTEAFF

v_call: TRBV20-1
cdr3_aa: CSARDRDTRLNTEAFF

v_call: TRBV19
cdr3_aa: CASSTRGGWVYNEQFF

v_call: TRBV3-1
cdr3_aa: CASSPQDSWGGYTF

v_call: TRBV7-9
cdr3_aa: CASRGLAVNTGELFF

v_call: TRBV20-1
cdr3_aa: CSATIGQGVNTEAFF

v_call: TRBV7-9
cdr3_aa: CASSLPLPGQVGAFF

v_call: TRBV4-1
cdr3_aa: CASGEGADITDTQYF

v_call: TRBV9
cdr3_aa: CASSVGWAYNEQFF

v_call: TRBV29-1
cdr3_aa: CSVGGEDTNPNYGYTF

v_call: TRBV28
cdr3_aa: CASRSTSGSRNNEQFF

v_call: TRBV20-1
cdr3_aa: CSAPTAYGWRYGYTF

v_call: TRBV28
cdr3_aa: CASSLYGEQFF

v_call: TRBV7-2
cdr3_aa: CASSLYGGPLDAYSNQPQHF

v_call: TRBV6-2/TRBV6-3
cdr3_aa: CASFPGTSGAYEQYF

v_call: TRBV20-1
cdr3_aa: CSSPRGAKTADTQYF

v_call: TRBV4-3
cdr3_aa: CASSHPRGGTPNTGELFF

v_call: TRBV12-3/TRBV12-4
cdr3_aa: CASSTGSLYGYTF

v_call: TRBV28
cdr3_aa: CASSRNPLGAGAFF

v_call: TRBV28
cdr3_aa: CASSSRLRGSYNEQFF

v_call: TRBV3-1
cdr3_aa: CASSQEKYSTDTQYF

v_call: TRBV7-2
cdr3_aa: CASSWGSAPNCGYTF

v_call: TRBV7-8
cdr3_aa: CASSKEQGELSGELFF

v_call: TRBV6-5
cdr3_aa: CASSYGTFRWRRRGHYEQYF

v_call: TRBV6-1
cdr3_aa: CANSIGTFTEAFF

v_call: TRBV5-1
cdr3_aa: CASSLTSGFTADTQYF